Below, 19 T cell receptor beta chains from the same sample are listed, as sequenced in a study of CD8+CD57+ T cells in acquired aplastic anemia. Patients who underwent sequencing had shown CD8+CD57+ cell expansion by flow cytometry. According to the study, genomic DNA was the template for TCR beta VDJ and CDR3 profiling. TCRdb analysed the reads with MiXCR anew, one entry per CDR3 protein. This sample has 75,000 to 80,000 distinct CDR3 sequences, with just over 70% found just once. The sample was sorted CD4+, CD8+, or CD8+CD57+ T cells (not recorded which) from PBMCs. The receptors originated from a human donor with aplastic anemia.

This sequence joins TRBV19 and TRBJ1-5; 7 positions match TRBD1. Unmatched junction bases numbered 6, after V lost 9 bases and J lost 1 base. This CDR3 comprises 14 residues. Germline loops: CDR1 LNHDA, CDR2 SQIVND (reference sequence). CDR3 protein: CASRQGGSNQPQHF. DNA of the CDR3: TGTGCCAGCAGACAGGGAGGAAGCAATCAGCCCCAGCATTTT.

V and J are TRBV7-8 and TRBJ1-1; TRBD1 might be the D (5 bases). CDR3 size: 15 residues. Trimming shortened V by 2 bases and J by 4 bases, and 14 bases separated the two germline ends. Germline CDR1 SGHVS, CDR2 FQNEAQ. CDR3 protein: CASSLMRGAGTEAFF. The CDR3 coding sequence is TGTGCCAGCAGCTTAATGAGGGGTGCGGGCACTGAAGCTTTCTTT. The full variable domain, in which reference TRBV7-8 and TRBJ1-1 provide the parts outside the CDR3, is GAGVSQSPRYKVAKRGQDVALRCDPISGHVSLFWYQQALGQGPEFLTYFQNEAQLDKSGLPSDRFFAERPEGSVSTLKIQRTQQEDSAVYLCASSLMRGAGTEAFFGQGTRLTVV.

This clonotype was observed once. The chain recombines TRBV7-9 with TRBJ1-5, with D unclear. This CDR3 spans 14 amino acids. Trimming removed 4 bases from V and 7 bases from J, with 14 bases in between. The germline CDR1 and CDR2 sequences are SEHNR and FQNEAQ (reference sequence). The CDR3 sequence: CASSSSPQPQPQHF. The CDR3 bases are TGTGCCAGCAGCTCCTCCCCCCAGCCCCAGCCCCAGCATTTT.

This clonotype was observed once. CDR3 coding DNA: TGTGCCAGCAGCTTAGGCGGGAGTCCCGAGCAGTACTTC. Its protein product is CASSLGGSPEQYF. The V gene is TRBV7-7, the J gene TRBJ2-7, with 7 positions matching TRBD2. V shed 1 base, J shed 6 bases, and the junction held 3 bases outside the gene matches. The CDR3 spans 13 residues. The germline CDR1 and CDR2 sequences are SSHAT and FNYEAQ (reference sequence).

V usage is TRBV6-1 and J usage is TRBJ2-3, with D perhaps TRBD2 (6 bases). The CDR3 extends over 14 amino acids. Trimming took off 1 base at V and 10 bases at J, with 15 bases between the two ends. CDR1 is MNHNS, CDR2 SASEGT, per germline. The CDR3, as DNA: TGTGCCAGCAGTGAAGGACTAGAGGTCGGGGCGCAGTATTTT. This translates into CASSEGLEVGAQYF.

The CDR3 here is CASSGGRVPDEQFF. The CDR3 nucleotides read TGTGCCAGCAGTGGGGGGCGAGTCCCCGATGAGCAGTTCTTC. V usage is TRBV2 and J usage is TRBJ2-1, with a tentative D call TRBD1 (6 bases). Germline lookup yields CDR1 SNHLY and CDR2 FYNNEI. With 4 bases removed from V and 8 bases from J, the gap between germline ends came to 15 bases. The CDR3 has 14 amino acids.

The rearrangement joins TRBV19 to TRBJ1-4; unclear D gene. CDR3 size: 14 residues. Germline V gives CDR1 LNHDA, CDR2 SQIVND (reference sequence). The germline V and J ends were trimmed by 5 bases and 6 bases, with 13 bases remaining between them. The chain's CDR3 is CASSPQVGDEKLFF. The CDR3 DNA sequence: TGTGCCAGTAGTCCCCAGGTCGGGGATGAAAAACTGTTTTTT.

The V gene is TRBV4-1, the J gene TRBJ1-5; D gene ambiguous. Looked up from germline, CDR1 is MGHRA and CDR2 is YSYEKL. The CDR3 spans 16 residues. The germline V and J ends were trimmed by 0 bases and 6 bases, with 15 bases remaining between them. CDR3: CASSQDLWFGGQPQHF. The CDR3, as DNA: TGCGCCAGCAGCCAAGATCTATGGTTTGGAGGTCAGCCCCAGCATTTT.

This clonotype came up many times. CDR3 region: CASRARGLQDNEQFF. CDR3 nucleotides: TGTGCCAGCCGCGCAAGAGGACTGCAGGACAATGAGCAGTTCTTC. V and J are TRBV12-3 or TRBV12-4 and TRBJ2-1, with D maybe TRBD2 (5 bases). CDR3 length: 15 amino acids. V was pared by 8 bases and J by 5 bases, with 19 bases between.

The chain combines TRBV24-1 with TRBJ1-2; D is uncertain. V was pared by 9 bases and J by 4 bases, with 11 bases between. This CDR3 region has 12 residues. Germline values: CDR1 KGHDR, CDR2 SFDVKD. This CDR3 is CATGTDRYGYTF. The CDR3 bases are TGTGCCACCGGCACAGACCGCTATGGCTACACCTTC.

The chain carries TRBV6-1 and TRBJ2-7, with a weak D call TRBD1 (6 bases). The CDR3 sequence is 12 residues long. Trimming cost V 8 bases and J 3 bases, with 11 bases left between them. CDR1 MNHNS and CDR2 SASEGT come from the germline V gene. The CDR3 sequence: CASGTTVYEQYF. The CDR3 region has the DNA TGTGCCAGCGGGACAACAGTCTACGAGCAGTACTTC.

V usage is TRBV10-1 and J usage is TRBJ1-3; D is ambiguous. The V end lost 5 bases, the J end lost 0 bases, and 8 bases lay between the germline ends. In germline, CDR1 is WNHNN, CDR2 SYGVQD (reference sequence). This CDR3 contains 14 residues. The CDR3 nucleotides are TGCGCCAGCAGTCCGGGATACTCTGGAAACACCATATATTTT. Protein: CASSPGYSGNTIYF.

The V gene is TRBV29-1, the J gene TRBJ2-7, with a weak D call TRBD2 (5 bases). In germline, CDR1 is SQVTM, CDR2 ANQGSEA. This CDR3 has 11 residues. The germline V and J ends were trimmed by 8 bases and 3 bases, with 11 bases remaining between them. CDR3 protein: CSPGRGYEQYF. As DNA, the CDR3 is TGCAGCCCTGGACGGGGCTACGAGCAGTACTTC.

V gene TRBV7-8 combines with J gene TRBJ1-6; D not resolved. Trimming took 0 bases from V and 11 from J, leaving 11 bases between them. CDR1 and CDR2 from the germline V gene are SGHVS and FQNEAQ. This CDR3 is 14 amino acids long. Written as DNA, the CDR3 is TGTGCCAGCAGCTTAGCGGACTACGCAACACCCCTCCACTTT. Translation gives CASSLADYATPLHF.

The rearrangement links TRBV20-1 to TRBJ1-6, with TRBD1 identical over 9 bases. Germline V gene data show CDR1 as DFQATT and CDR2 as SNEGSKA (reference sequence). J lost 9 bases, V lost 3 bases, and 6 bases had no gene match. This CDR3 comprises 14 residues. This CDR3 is CSARGDREISPLHF. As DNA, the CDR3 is TGCAGTGCTAGGGGGGACAGGGAGATTTCACCCCTCCACTTT.

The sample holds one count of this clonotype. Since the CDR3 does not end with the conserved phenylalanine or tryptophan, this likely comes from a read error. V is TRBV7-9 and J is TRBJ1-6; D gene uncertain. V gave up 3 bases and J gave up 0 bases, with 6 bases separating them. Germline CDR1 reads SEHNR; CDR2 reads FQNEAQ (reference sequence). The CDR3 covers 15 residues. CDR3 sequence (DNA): TGTGCCAGCAGCTTGGGTAGCTCCTATAATTCACCCCTCCACCTT. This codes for CASSLGSSYNSPLHL.

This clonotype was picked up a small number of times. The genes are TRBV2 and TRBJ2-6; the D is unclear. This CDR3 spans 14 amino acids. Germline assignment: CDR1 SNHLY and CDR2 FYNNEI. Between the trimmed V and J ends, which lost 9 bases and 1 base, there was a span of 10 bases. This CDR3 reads CARGTASGANVLTF. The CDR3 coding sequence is TGTGCCAGGGGTACAGCTTCTGGGGCCAACGTCCTGACTTTC.

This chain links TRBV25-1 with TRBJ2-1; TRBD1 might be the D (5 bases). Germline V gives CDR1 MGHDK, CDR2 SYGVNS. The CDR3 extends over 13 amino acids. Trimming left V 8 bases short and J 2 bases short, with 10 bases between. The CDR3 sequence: CASVEDTYNEQFF. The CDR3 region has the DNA TGTGCCAGCGTTGAGGACACCTACAATGAGCAGTTCTTC.

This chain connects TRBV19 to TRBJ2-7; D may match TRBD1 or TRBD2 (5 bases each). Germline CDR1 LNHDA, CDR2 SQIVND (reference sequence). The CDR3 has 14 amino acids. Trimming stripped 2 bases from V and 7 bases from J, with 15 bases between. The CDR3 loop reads CASSISDRGREQYF. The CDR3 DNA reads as TGTGCCAGTAGTATATCCGACCGGGGACGAGAGCAGTACTTC.